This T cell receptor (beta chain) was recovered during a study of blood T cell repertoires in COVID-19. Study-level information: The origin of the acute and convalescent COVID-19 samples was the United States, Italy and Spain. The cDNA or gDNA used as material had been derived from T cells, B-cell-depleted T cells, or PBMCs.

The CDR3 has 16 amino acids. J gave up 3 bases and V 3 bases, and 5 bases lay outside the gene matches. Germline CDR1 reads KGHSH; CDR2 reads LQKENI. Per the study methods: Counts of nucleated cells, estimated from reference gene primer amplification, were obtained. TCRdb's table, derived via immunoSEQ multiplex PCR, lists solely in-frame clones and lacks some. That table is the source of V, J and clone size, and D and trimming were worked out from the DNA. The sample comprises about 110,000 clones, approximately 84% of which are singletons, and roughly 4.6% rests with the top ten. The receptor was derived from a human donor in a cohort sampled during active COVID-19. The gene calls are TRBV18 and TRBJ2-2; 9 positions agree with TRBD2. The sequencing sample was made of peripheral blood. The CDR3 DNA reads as TGTGCCAGCTCACCGGGACTAGCTGTCCACACCGGGGAGCTGTTTTTT. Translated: CASSPGLAVHTGELFF.